This TCR beta chain was found in a study of post-analysis software for immune sequencing data. Study-level findings and limits: Elevated frequency relative to controls characterized roughly 5 TRBV segments in patients, TRBV5-6, TRBV5-1 and TRBV20-1 among them.

In regard to this clonotype: The antigen is undetermined.

Libraries were made from TCR beta cDNA, and they carried unique molecular identifiers. TCRdb redid the calling of the PCR reads with MiXCR, one entry per CDR3 protein. The sample lists approximately 630,000 distinct CDR3 sequences; approximately 59% were seen once. The CDR3 consists of 16 residues. From germline, CDR1 is ENHRY and CDR2 SYGVKD. Germline trimming cut 2 bases from V and 4 bases from J; bases unmatched to any gene: 8. The sample taken for sequencing was blood. This receptor was obtained from a girl aged 2-10 years with multiple sclerosis. The genes are TRBV10-3 and TRBJ2-1; 7 nucleotides line up with TRBD2. The CDR3, as DNA: TGTGCCATCAGTGAGATTCCCGACGGGGGGTACAATGAGCAGTTCTTC. This translates into CAISEIPDGGYNEQFF.